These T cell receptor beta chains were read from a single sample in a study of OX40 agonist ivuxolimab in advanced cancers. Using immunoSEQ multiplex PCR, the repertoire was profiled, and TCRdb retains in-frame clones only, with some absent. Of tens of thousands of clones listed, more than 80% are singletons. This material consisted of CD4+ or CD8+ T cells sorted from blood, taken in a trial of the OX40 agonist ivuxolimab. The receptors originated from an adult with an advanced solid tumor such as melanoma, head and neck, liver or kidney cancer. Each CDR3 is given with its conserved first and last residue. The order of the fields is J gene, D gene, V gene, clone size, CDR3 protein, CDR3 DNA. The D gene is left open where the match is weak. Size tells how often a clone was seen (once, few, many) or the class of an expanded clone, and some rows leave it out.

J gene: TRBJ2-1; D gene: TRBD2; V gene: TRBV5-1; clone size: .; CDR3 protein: CASSLKGPPPSGRANEQFF; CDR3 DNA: TGCGCCAGCAGCTTGAAGGGACCTCCCCCTAGCGGGAGGGCTAATGAGCAGTTCTTC
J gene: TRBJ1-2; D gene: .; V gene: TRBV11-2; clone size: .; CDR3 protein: CASSLDQAYYGYTF; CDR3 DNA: TGTGCCAGCAGCTTAGATCAGGCGTACTATGGCTACACCTTC
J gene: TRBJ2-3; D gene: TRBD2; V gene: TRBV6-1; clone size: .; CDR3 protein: CASRLAGGDTQYF; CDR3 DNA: TGTGCCAGCAGACTAGCGGGGGGAGATACGCAGTATTTT
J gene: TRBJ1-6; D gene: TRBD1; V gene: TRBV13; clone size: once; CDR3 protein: CASSMGQGTSPLHF; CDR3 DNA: TGTGCCAGCAGCATGGGACAGGGGACTTCACCCCTCCACTTT
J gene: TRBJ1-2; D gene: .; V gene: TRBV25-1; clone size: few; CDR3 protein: CASSFNYGYTF; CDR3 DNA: TGTGCCAGCAGCTTTAACTATGGCTACACCTTC
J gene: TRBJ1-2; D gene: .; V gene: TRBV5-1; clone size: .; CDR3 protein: CASSFGGFEGYTF; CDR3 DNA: TGCGCCAGCAGCTTCGGAGGCTTTGAAGGCTACACCTTC
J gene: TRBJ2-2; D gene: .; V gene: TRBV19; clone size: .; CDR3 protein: CASSQGTNTGELFF; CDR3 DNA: TGTGCCTCTTCTCAGGGGACCAACACCGGGGAGCTGTTTTTT
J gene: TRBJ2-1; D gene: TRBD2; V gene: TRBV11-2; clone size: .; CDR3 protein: CASSSGLAGGTNEQFF; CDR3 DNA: TGTGCCAGCAGCTCCGGACTAGCGGGAGGAACCAATGAGCAGTTCTTC
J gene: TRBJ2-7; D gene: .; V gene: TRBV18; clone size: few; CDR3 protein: CASSPNPTGEQYF; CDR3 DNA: TGTGCCAGCTCACCAAACCCGACCGGCGAGCAGTACTTC
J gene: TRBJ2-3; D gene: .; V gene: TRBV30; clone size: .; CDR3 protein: CAWSDGRTDTQYF; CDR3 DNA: TGTGCCTGGAGTGATGGCCGCACAGATACGCAGTATTTT
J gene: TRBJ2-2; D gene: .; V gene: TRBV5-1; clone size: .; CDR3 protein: CASSKDTFRKTGELFF; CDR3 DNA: TGCGCCAGCAGTAAGGACACCTTCAGGAAGACCGGGGAGCTGTTTTTT
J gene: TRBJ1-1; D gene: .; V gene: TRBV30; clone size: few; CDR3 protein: CAWSARATEAFF; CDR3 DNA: TGTGCCTGGAGTGCCCGAGCCACTGAAGCTTTCTTT
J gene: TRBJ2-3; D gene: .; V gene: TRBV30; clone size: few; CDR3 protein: CAWKGTGRDTQYF; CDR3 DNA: TGTGCCTGGAAGGGGACTGGACGAGATACGCAGTATTTT
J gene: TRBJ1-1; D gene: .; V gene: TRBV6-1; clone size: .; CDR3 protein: CASNPGGDTEAFF; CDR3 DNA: TGTGCCAGCAACCCGGGTGGGGACACTGAAGCTTTCTTT
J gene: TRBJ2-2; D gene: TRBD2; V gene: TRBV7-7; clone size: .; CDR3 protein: CASSLPSGKHTGELFF; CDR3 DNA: TGTGCCAGCAGCTTACCCAGCGGGAAGCACACCGGGGAGCTGTTTTTT
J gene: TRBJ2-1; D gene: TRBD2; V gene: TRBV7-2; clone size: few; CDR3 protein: CASRIPPSGGPKNEQFF; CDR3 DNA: TGTGCCAGCAGGATCCCGCCCTCGGGGGGGCCTAAAAATGAGCAGTTCTTC
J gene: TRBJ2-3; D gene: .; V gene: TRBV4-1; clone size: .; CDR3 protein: CASSPIGGRNRADTQYF; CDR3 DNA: TGCGCCAGCAGCCCGATTGGGGGGAGGAATAGGGCAGATACGCAGTATTTT
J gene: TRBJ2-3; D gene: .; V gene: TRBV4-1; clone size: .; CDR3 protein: CASSPQGRTDTQYF; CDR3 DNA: TGCGCCAGCAGTCCTCAGGGGCGCACAGATACGCAGTATTTT
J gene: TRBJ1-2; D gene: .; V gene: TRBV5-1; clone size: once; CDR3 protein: CASRTGAENGYTF; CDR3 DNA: TGCGCCAGCAGGACGGGGGCGGAAAATGGCTACACCTTC
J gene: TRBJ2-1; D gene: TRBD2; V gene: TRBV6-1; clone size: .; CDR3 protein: CASSALAGVAYNEQFF; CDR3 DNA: TGTGCCAGCAGTGCCCTAGCGGGGGTAGCCTACAATGAGCAGTTCTTC
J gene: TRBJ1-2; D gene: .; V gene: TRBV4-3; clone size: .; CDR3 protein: CASSREAPGYNGYTF; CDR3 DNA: TGCGCCAGCAGCCGGGAGGCCCCCGGGTATAATGGCTACACCTTC
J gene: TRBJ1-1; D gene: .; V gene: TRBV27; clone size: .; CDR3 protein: CASSPTEGMGTEAFF; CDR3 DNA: TGTGCCAGCAGTCCCACGGAGGGAATGGGCACTGAAGCTTTCTTT
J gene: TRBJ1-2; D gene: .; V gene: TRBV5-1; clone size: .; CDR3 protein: CASSFRDTSYGYTF; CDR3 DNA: TGCGCCAGCAGCTTCCGGGACACATCCTATGGCTACACCTTC
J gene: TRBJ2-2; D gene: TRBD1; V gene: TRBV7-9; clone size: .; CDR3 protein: CASSPIPQGARTGELFF; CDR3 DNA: TGTGCCAGCAGCCCTATCCCCCAGGGGGCGCGAACCGGGGAGCTGTTTTTT
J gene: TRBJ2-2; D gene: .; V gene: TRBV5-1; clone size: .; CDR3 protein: CASSLRAGDTGELFF; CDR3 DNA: TGCGCCAGCAGCTTGAGGGCAGGGGACACCGGGGAGCTGTTTTTT
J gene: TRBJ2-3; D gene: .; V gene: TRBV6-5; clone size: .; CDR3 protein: CASSYASDSTDTQYF; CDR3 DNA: TGTGCCAGCAGTTACGCTAGCGATAGCACAGATACGCAGTATTTT
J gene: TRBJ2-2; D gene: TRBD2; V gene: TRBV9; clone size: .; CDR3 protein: CASSAGGRGATGELFF; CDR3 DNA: TGTGCCAGCAGCGCCGGGGGGCGGGGGGCCACCGGGGAGCTGTTTTTT
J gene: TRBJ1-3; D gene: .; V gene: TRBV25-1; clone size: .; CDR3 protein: CASSGFKSSGNTIYF; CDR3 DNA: TGTGCCAGCAGTGGATTTAAGAGCTCTGGAAACACCATATATTTT
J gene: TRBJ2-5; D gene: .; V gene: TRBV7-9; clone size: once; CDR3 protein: CASSQVETQYF; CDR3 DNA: TGTGCCAGCAGTCAAGTGGAGACCCAGTACTTC
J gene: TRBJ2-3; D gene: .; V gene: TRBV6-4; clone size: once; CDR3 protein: CASSEGGGGTDTQYF; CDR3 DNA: TGTGCCAGCAGTGAAGGGGGGGGAGGCACAGATACGCAGTATTTT
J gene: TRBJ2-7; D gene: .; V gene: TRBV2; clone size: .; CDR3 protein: CASTGSYEQYF; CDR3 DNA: TGTGCCAGCACGGGGTCCTACGAGCAGTACTTC
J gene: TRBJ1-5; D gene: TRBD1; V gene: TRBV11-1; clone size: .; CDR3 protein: CATHKVGQEGREQPQHF; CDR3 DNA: TGTGCCACCCATAAAGTTGGACAGGAGGGGAGAGAGCAGCCCCAGCATTTT
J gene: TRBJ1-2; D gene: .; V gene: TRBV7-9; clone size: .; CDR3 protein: CASSLRGGEDGYTF; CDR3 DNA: TGTGCCAGCAGCCTAAGGGGGGGTGAAGATGGCTACACCTTC
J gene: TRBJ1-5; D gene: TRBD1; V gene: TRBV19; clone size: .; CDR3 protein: CASSWGTGRQPQHF; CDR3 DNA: TGTGCCAGTAGCTGGGGGACAGGGAGACAGCCCCAGCATTTT
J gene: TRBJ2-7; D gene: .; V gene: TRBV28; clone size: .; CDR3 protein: CASSLPRWIRGASDEQYF; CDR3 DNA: TGTGCCAGCAGTTTACCCCGTTGGATCAGGGGGGCCTCGGACGAGCAGTACTTC
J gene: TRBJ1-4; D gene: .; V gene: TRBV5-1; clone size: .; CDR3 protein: CASAWGTWGEKLFF; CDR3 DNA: TGCGCCAGTGCCTGGGGGACCTGGGGAGAAAAACTGTTTTTT
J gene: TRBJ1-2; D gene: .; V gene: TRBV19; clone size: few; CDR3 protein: CASRGQQETNYGYTF; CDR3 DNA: TGTGCCAGTAGGGGACAACAGGAAACTAACTATGGCTACACCTTC
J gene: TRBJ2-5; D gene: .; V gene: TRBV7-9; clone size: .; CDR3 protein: CASSLQGGVTQYF; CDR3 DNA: TGTGCCAGCAGCCTACAGGGTGGAGTTACCCAGTACTTC
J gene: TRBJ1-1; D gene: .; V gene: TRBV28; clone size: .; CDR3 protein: CASSLATRGGTEAFF; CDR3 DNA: TGTGCCAGCAGTTTGGCGACCAGGGGAGGGACTGAAGCTTTCTTT
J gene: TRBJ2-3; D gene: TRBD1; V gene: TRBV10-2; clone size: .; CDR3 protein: CASKSRQGWPDTQYF; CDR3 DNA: TGCGCCAGCAAGTCGAGACAGGGGTGGCCAGATACGCAGTATTTT
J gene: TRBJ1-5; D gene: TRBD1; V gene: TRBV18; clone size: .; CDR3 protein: CASSPGTGDQPQHF; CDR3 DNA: TGTGCCAGCTCACCAGGGACAGGGGATCAGCCCCAGCATTTT
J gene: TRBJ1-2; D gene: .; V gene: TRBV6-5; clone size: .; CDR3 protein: CASSSPDRSGYGYTF; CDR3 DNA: TGTGCCAGCAGTTCCCCCGACAGGTCCGGCTATGGCTACACCTTC
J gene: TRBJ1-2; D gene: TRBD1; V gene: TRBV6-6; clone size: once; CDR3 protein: CASSLVPGQGAGGYTF; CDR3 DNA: TGTGCCAGCAGCCTGGTCCCGGGACAGGGTGCGGGAGGCTACACCTTC
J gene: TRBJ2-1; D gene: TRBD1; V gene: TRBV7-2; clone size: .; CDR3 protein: CASSLVLYQDRHNEQFF; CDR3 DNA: TGTGCCAGCAGCTTAGTGTTGTATCAGGACAGGCACAATGAGCAGTTCTTC
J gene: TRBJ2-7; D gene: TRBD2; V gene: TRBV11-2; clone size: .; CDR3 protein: CASSSRIVLREYHEQYF; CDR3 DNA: TGTGCCAGCAGCTCCCGAATCGTATTGCGGGAGTACCACGAGCAGTACTTC
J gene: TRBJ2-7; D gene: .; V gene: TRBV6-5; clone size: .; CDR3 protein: CASLQTDPYEQYF; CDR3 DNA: TGTGCCAGCTTACAGACCGACCCTTACGAGCAGTACTTC
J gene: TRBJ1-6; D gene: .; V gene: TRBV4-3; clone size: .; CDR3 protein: CASSHSLIGGVNSPLHF; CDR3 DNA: TGCGCCAGCAGCCATAGCCTCATTGGCGGGGTTAATTCACCCCTCCACTTT
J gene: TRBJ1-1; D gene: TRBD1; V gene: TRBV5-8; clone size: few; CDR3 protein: CASSPGQGVRTEAFF; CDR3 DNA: TGTGCCAGCAGCCCCGGACAGGGGGTACGTACTGAAGCTTTCTTT
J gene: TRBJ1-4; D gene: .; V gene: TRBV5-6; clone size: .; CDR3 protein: CASSLTGRGLVNEKLFF; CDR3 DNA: TGTGCCAGCAGCTTGACAGGGCGCGGGTTAGTTAATGAAAAACTGTTTTTT
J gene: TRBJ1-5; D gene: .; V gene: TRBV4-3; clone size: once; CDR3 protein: CASSQEWQGSDSNQPQHF; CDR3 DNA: TGCGCCAGCAGCCAAGAGTGGCAGGGATCAGATAGCAATCAGCCCCAGCATTTT
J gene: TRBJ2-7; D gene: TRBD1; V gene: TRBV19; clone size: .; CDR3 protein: CASSFQTGASSSEQYF; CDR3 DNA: TGTGCCAGTAGTTTTCAGACAGGGGCCAGTAGTTCCGAGCAGTACTTC
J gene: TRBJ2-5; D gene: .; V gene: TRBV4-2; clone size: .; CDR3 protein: CASSQAGEQETQYF; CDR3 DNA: TGTGCCAGCAGCCAAGCCGGGGAGCAAGAGACCCAGTACTTC
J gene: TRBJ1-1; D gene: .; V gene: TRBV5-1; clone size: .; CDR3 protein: CASSFISGGTEAFF; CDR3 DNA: TGCGCCAGCAGCTTTATATCTGGGGGCACTGAAGCTTTCTTT
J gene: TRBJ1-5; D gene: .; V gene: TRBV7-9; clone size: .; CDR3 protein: CASSFSGRLNQPQHF; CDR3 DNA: TGTGCCAGCAGCTTTTCCGGGAGACTTAATCAGCCCCAGCATTTT